This T cell receptor (beta chain) emerged from a study of blood T cells in healthy people across ages. Study-level points and caveats: The study found more naive CD4+ cells and higher diversity in long-lived than aged donors.

A second PCR of 7 to 11 cycles used a sample-barcoded 5' primer and a J-beta primer mix. TCRdb re-analysed the 5' RACE reads in MiXCR, keeping a single row per CDR3 protein. The repertoire holds hundreds of thousands of distinct CDR3 sequences, with over 20% as singletons. With respect to this clonotype: The target antigen is unknown.

For every donor, a draw yielded 9.5 to 10 milliliters of peripheral blood. V shed 7 bases, J shed 1 base, and the junction held 8 bases outside the gene matches. This CDR3 has 16 amino acids. CDR1 and CDR2 from the germline V gene are KGHDR and SFDVKD. Sequencing was performed on blood. The rearrangement links TRBV24-1 to TRBJ1-1; 10 bases align to TRBD1. The clonotype originates from a man in his 70s in good health. CDR3 bases: TGTGCCACCAGGACCTCGGGACAGGGGAGGAACACTGAAGCTTTCTTT. Translation gives CATRTSGQGRNTEAFF.